This TCR beta chain was captured by sequencing in a study of blood T cell repertoires in COVID-19. About the study: COVID-19 samples, acute and convalescent, were from the United States, Italy and Spain. Sample material is recorded as cDNA or gDNA derived from T cells, B-cell-depleted T cells, or PBMCs.

Authors' data handling: How many nucleated cells were present was estimated from reference gene primer amplification. Repertoires were generated with immunoSEQ multiplex PCR, while TCRdb's copy carries only in-frame clones and drops some. V, J and clone size derive from that table, while D and trimming were established from the DNA sequence. The sample holds about 220,000 clones, about 79% seen once. The V segment lost 0 bases and the J segment 7 bases; nucleotides outside the gene matches: 10. Germline-derived CDR1 and CDR2 are SGDLS and YYNGEE. This CDR3 spans 16 amino acids. All recovered Cohort 3 donors got two negative PCRs, got clearance, or saw symptom resolution.

The TCR comes from a woman in her sixties who had recovered from COVID-19. The sequencing sample was made of PBMCs or T cells enriched from blood (not recorded which). The V gene is TRBV9, the J gene TRBJ2-7; 10 bases align to TRBD1. CDR3 DNA: TGTGCCAGCAGCGTAGCGCCGGGACAGGGGATGGGTGAGCAGTACTTC. Amino acids: CASSVAPGQGMGEQYF.